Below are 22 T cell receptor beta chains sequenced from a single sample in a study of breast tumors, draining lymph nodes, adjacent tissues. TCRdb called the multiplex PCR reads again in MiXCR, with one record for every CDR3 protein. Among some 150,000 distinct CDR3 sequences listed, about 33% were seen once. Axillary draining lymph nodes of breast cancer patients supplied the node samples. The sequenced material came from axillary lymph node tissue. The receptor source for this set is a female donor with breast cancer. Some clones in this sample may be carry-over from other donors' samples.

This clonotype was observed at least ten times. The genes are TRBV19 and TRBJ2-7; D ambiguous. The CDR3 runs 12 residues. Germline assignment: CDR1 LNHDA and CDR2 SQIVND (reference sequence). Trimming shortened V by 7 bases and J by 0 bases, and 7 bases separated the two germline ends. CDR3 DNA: TGTGCCAGTATAGGGCCCTCCTACGAGCAGTACTTC. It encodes CASIGPSYEQYF.

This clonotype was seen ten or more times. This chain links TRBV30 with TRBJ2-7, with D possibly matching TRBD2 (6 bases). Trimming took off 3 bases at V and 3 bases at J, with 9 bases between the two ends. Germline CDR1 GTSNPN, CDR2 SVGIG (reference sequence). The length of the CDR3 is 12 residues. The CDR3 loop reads CAWRGGGYEQYF. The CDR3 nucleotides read TGTGCCTGGAGGGGGGGAGGCTACGAGCAGTACTTC. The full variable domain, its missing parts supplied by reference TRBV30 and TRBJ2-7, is SQTIHQWPATLVQPVGSPLSLECTVEGTSNPNLYWYRQAAGRGLQLLFYSVGIGQISSEVPQNLSASRPQDRQFILSSKKLLLSDSGFYLCAWRGGGYEQYFGPGTRLTVT.

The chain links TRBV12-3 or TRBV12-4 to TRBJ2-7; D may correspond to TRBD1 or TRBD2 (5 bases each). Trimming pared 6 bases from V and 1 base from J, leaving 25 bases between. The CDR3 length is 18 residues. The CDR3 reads CASSAGYGWGRGSYEQYF. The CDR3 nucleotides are TGTGCCAGCAGCGCAGGGTATGGGTGGGGAAGAGGGTCCTACGAGCAGTACTTC.

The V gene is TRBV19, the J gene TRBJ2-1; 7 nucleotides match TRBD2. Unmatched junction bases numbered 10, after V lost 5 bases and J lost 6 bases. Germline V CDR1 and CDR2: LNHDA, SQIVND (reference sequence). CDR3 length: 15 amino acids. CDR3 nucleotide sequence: TGTGCCAGTAGTCTGAGCGGGGTTTCCCTCAATGAGCAGTTCTTC. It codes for CASSLSGVSLNEQFF.

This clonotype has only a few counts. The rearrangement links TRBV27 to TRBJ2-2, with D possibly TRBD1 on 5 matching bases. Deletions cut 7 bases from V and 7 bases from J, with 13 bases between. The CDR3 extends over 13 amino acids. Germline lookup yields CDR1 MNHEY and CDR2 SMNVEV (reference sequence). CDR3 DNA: TGTGCCAGCATAGGGCAGGGCCACGGGGAGCTGTTTTTT. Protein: CASIGQGHGELFF.

CDR3 residues: CASSLGRAGYYEQYF. Here the CDR3 DNA reads TGTGCCAGCAGCCTGGGGCGGGCCGGATACTACGAGCAGTACTTC. The gene calls are TRBV3-1 and TRBJ2-7; the D gene could be TRBD1 or TRBD2 (5 bases each). This CDR3 spans 15 amino acids. The germline CDR1 and CDR2 sequences are LGHDT and YNNKEL (reference sequence). Trimming shortened V by 4 bases and J by 3 bases, and 16 bases separated the two germline ends.

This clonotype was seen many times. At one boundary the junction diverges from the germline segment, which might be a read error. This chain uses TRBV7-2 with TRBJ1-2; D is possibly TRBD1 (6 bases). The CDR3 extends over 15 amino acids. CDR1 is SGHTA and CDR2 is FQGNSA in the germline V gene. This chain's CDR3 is CASSLPGQFNYGYPF. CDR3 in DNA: TGTGCCAGCAGCTTACCTGGACAGTTTAACTATGGCTACCCCTTC.

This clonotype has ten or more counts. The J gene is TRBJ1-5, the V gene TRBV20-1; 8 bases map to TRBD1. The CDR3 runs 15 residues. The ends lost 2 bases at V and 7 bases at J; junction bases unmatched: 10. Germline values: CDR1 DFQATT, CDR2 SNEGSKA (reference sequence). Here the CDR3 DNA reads TGCAGTGCTAGACGCGCGGGAACAGGGGGACAGCCCCAGCATTTT. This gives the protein CSARRAGTGGQPQHF.

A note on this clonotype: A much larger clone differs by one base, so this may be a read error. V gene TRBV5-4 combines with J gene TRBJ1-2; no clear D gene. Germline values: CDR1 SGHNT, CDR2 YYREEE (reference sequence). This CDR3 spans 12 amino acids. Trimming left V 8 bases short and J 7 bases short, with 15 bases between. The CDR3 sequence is CASRAGDSGYTF. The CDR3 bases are TGTGCCAGTCGCGCAGGAGACTCTGGCTACACCTTC.

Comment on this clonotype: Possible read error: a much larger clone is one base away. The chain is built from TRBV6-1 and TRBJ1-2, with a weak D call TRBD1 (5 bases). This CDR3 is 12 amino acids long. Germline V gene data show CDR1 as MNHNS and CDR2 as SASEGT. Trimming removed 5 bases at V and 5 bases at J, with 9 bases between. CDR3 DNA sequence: TGTGCCAGCAGTCTAAGGGGTTATGGCTACACCTTC. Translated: CASSLRGYGYTF.

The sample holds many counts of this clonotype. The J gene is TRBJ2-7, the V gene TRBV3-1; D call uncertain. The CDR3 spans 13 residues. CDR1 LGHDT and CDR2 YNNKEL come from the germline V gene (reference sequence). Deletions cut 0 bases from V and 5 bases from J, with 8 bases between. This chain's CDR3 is CASSQDVLDEQYF. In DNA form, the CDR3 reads TGTGCCAGCAGCCAAGATGTCCTTGACGAGCAGTACTTC.

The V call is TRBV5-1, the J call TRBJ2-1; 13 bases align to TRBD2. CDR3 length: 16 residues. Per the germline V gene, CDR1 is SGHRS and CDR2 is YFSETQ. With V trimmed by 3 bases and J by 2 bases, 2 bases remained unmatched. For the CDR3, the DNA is TGCGCCAGCAGCTCTGGACTAGCGGGAGCCTACAATGAGCAGTTCTTC. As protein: CASSSGLAGAYNEQFF.

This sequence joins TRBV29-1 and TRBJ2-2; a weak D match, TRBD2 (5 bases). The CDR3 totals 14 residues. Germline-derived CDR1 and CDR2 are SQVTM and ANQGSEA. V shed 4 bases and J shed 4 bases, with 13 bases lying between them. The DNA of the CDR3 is TGCAGCGTTGGAGAGGGATACGTCACCGGGGAGCTGTTTTTT. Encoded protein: CSVGEGYVTGELFF.

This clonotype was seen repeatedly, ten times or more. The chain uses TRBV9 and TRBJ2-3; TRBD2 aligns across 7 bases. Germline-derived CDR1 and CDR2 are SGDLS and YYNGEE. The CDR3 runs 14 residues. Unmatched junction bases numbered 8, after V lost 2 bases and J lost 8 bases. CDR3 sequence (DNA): TGTGCCAGCAGCGTTGGACTAGTTTCTCCTACGCAGTATTTT. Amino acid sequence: CASSVGLVSPTQYF.

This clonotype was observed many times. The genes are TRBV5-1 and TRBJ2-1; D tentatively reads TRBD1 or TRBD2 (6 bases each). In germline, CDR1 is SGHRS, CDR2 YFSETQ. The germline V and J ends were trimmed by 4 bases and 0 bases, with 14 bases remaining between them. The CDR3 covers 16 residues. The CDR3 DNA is TGCGCCAGCAGCGCGGGGACAACCCCCTCCTACAATGAGCAGTTCTTC. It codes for CASSAGTTPSYNEQFF.

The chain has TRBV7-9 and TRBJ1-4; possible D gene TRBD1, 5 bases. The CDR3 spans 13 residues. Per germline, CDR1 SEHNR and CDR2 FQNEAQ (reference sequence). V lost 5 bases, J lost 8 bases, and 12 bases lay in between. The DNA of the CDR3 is TGTGCCAGCAGCACAGCGGGGGAAGAAAAACTGTTTTTT. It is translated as CASSTAGEEKLFF.

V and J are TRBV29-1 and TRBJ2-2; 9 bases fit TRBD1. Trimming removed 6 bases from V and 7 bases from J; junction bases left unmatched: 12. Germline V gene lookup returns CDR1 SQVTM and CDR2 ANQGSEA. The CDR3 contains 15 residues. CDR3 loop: CSVDPPGQGYGELFF. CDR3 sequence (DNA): TGCAGCGTGGACCCGCCTGGACAGGGGTACGGGGAGCTGTTTTTT.

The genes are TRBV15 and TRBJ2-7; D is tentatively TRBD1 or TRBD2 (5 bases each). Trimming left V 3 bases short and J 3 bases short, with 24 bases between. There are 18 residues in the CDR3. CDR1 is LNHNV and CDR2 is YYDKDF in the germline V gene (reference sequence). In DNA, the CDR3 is TGTGCCACCAGCAGCGTTGAAAACCCCCGGGACGAGAACTACGAGCAGTACTTC. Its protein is CATSSVENPRDENYEQYF.

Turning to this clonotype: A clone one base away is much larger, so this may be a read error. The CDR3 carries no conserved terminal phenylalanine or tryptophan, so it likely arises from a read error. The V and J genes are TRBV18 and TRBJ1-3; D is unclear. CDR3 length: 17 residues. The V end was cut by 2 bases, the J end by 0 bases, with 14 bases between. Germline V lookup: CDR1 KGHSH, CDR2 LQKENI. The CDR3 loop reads CASSPLGRGISGNTIYL. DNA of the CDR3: TGTGCCAGCTCACCATTAGGGCGTGGGATCTCTGGAAACACCATATATCTT.

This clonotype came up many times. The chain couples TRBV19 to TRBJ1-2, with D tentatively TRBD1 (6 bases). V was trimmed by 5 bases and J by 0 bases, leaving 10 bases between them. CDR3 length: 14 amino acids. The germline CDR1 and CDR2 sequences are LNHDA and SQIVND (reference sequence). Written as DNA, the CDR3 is TGTGCCAGTAGTCGGGACATCACTAACTATGGCTACACCTTC. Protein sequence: CASSRDITNYGYTF.

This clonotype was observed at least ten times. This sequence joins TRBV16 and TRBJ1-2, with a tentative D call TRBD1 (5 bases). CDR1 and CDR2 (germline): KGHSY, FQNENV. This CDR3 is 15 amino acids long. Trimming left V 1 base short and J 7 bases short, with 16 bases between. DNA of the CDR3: TGTGCCAGCAGCCAATTGGACAAGGGTGGCGGTGGCTACACCTTC. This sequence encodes CASSQLDKGGGGYTF.

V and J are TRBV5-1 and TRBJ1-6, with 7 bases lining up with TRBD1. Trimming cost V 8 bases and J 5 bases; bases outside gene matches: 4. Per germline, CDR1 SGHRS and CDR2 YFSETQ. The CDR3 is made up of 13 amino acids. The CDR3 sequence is CAREGTDNSPLHF. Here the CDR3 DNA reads TGCGCCAGGGAAGGGACAGATAATTCACCCCTCCACTTT. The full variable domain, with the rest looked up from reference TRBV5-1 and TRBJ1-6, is KAGVTQTPRYLIKTRGQQVTLSCSPISGHRSVSWYQQTPGQGLQFLFEYFSETQRNKGNFPGRFSGRQFSNSRSEMNVSTLELGDSALYLCAREGTDNSPLHFGNGTRLTVT.